Below, 25 T cell receptor beta chains from the same sample are listed, as sequenced in a study of cytomegalovirus exposure and HLA in healthy donors. The PCR employed 60 Vbeta primers together with 13 Jbeta primers. Clones were read by immunoSEQ multiplex PCR, and TCRdb kept only the in-frame ones, dropping some. The sample totals some 20,000 clones. The sequenced sample consisted of PBMCs. These TCRs come from a man aged 55 to 70 in good health and CMV-seropositive.

V gene TRBV18 combines with J gene TRBJ1-2, with 10 bases aligning to TRBD1. The CDR3 length is 15 residues. Germline V lookup: CDR1 KGHSH, CDR2 LQKENI. Losses at the gene ends were 3 bases for V and 7 bases for J; bases not matched to a gene: 8. The CDR3 region has the DNA TGTGCCAGCTCACCTGGACAGGGGGGAATAAGTGGCTACACCTTC. Translation: CASSPGQGGISGYTF.

This chain connects TRBV20-1 to TRBJ2-7; no reliable D call. Trimming left V 3 bases short and J 9 bases short, with 6 bases between. Germline CDR1 reads DFQATT; CDR2 reads SNEGSKA (reference sequence). This CDR3 has 9 amino acids. For the CDR3, the DNA is TGCAGTGCTAGTTTATCGCAGTACTTC. This sequence encodes CSASLSQYF.

The chain couples TRBV5-4 to TRBJ1-4; D gene uncertain. The CDR3 sequence is 14 residues long. Trimming cost V 2 bases and J 1 base, with 6 bases left between them. Germline values: CDR1 SGHNT, CDR2 YYREEE (reference sequence). The CDR3, as DNA: TGTGCCAGCAGCTTTGGGAGAACTAATGAAAAACTGTTTTTT. Translated: CASSFGRTNEKLFF.

As regards this clone: The missing conserved phenylalanine or tryptophan at the end of this CDR3 makes a read error likely. The chain joins TRBV30 to TRBJ1-1; D is possibly TRBD1 (6 bases). The CDR3 consists of 14 residues. From germline, CDR1 is GTSNPN and CDR2 SVGIG (reference sequence). Trimming shortened V by 7 bases and J by 0 bases, and 15 bases separated the two germline ends. Written as DNA, the CDR3 is TGTGCCTCCCGGGCGGACAGTCTGAACACTGAAGCTTTCTCT. Its protein product is CASRADSLNTEAFS.

The genes are TRBV6-6 and TRBJ1-2, with 9 bases aligning to TRBD1. The germline V gene has CDR1 MNHNY and CDR2 SVGAGI (reference sequence). CDR3 length: 15 amino acids. V lost 5 bases, J lost 4 bases, and 8 bases stayed unmatched. CDR3 nucleotides: TGTGCCAGCAGTAACCGACAGGGGGGCGCCTATGGCTACACCTTC. Its protein product is CASSNRQGGAYGYTF.

The chain joins TRBV6-6 to TRBJ1-5; tentatively, D is TRBD1 (6 bases). This CDR3 is built from 15 residues. Germline CDR1 is MNHNY and CDR2 is SVGAGI (reference sequence). Between the trimmed V and J ends, which lost 2 bases and 7 bases, there was a span of 15 bases. CDR3 sequence: CASSYPQGRGQPQHF. The CDR3 DNA sequence: TGTGCCAGCAGTTACCCACAGGGAAGGGGCCAGCCCCAGCATTTT.

The chain employs TRBV7-2 and TRBJ2-3; the D is unclear. Per germline, CDR1 SGHTA and CDR2 FQGNSA. V was shortened by 6 bases and J by 0 bases, with 13 bases between the two germline ends. The CDR3 sequence is 15 residues long. CDR3: CASSPSSTSTDTQYF. CDR3 nucleotides: TGTGCCAGCAGTCCGTCAAGTACTAGCACAGATACGCAGTATTTT.

The genes are TRBV4-2 and TRBJ1-3; tentatively, D is TRBD1 (6 bases). Per the germline V gene, CDR1 is LGHNA and CDR2 is YNFKEQ. V was shortened by 4 bases and J by 0 bases, with 13 bases between the two germline ends. The CDR3 consists of 16 residues. The CDR3 nucleotides read TGTGCCAGCAGCCCCGCCGGGACAAGCTCTGGAAACACCATATATTTT. This gives the protein CASSPAGTSSGNTIYF.

The genes are TRBV19 and TRBJ1-5, with a possible D match to TRBD1 (6 bases). CDR3 length: 14 residues. V was clipped by 10 bases and J by 2 bases, with 15 bases between them. In germline, CDR1 is LNHDA, CDR2 SQIVND (reference sequence). CDR3 coding DNA: TGTGCCACCCACCGGGGGGCAGGCAATCAGCCCCAGCATTTT. This codes for CATHRGAGNQPQHF.

V is TRBV6-1 and J is TRBJ2-5, with 10 bases fitting TRBD1. With 0 bases clipped from V and 4 bases from J, the junction kept 2 bases outside the gene matches. The CDR3 loop spans 15 amino acids. Germline V gives CDR1 MNHNS, CDR2 SASEGT. The CDR3 loop is CASSEATGGAETQYF. CDR3 nucleotide sequence: TGTGCCAGCAGTGAAGCGACAGGGGGCGCAGAGACCCAGTACTTC.

This chain connects TRBV4-2 to TRBJ2-2, with TRBD2 matching over 10 bases. The CDR3 has 16 amino acids. CDR1 and CDR2 (germline): LGHNA, YNFKEQ. The V segment lost 2 bases and the J segment 4 bases; nucleotides outside the gene matches: 4. The CDR3 DNA follows: TGTGCCAGCAGCCAACGGACTAGCGGAGGCACCGGGGAGCTGTTTTTT. Protein: CASSQRTSGGTGELFF.

J is TRBJ1-1 and V is TRBV5-1, with 10 nucleotides matching TRBD1. Losses at the gene ends were 0 bases for V and 3 bases for J; bases not matched to a gene: 8. CDR1 and CDR2 (germline): SGHRS, YFSETQ. CDR3 length: 17 residues. The CDR3 protein is CASSLGPGTGDDTEAFF. DNA for the CDR3: TGCGCCAGCAGCTTGGGTCCCGGGACAGGGGATGACACTGAAGCTTTCTTT.

The chain couples TRBV5-1 to TRBJ1-2, with 8 nucleotides matching TRBD1. The CDR3 totals 14 residues. Germline V lookup: CDR1 SGHRS, CDR2 YFSETQ. The V gene end was trimmed by 4 bases and the J gene end by 7 bases; junction bases not matched to a gene: 9. The CDR3 spells CASSIQGGNSGYTF. In nucleotides, the CDR3 is TGCGCCAGCAGCATACAGGGGGGAAATAGTGGCTACACCTTC.

The rearrangement links TRBV6-5 to TRBJ2-7; a weak D match, TRBD2 (6 bases). The ends were cut back, 5 bases at V and 5 bases at J, with 13 bases in the middle. CDR1 MNHEY and CDR2 SVGAGI come from the germline V gene. The CDR3 contains 13 residues. The CDR3 DNA follows: TGTGCCAGCAGTCTCTGGGGGGAAAACGAGCAGTACTTC. Its translation is CASSLWGENEQYF.

The rearrangement joins TRBV18 to TRBJ2-7, with unresolved D. V was trimmed by 6 bases and J by 2 bases, leaving 14 bases between them. CDR3 length equals 14 residues. In germline, CDR1 is KGHSH, CDR2 LQKENI. This CDR3 reads CASSSPRSTYEQYF. Here the CDR3 DNA reads TGTGCCAGCTCGTCTCCGCGTTCTACCTACGAGCAGTACTTC.

CDR3 protein: CAWSPMGRGEQYF. In DNA form, the CDR3 reads TGTGCCTGGAGCCCGATGGGTCGGGGAGAGCAGTACTTC. V usage is TRBV30 and J usage is TRBJ2-7; possible D gene TRBD2, 5 bases. This CDR3 has 13 amino acids. CDR1 and CDR2 from the germline V gene are GTSNPN and SVGIG (reference sequence). The germline V and J ends were trimmed by 3 bases and 7 bases, with 16 bases remaining between them.

This chain uses TRBV18 with TRBJ2-7; D is ambiguous. The CDR3 sequence is 14 residues long. Germline V gives CDR1 KGHSH, CDR2 LQKENI. The V gene lost 5 bases and the J gene lost 2 bases, with 13 bases spanning the gap. CDR3 DNA sequence: TGTGCCAGCTCATCCCTTGACTTGGCCTACGAGCAGTACTTC. Its translation is CASSSLDLAYEQYF. The entire variable domain, with the rest obtained from reference TRBV18 and TRBJ2-7, is as follows: NAGVMQNPRHLVRRRGQEARLRCSPMKGHSHVYWYRQLPEEGLKFMVYLQKENIIDESGMPKERFSAEFPKEGPSILRIQQVVRGDSAAYFCASSSLDLAYEQYFGPGTRLTVT.

The V and J genes are TRBV6-5 and TRBJ1-2; maybe TRBD1 (6 bases). CDR1 is MNHEY, CDR2 SVGAGI, per germline. The CDR3 runs to 13 residues. The V end was cut by 10 bases, the J end by 4 bases, with 16 bases between. Here the CDR3 reads CATGKRDTYGYTF. In DNA form, the CDR3 reads TGTGCCACCGGTAAAAGGGACACCTATGGCTACACCTTC.

The CDR3 region has the DNA TGCGCCAGCAGCTTGTCTGCGGGAGGGGAGGACAATGAGCAGTTCTTC. Its translation is CASSLSAGGEDNEQFF. The rearrangement joins TRBV5-1 to TRBJ2-1, with 9 positions matching TRBD2. The CDR3 is 16 amino acids. CDR1 and CDR2 (germline): SGHRS, YFSETQ. The V segment lost 1 base and the J segment 5 bases; nucleotides outside the gene matches: 7.

The chain is built from TRBV7-9 and TRBJ1-2; D uncertain. The CDR3 totals 15 residues. Germline CDR1 and CDR2: SEHNR and FQNEAQ (reference sequence). Trimming stripped 5 bases from V and 8 bases from J, with 21 bases between. As DNA, the CDR3 is TGTGCCAGCAGCCCCGGTAAAGGCGAGGTTGGAGGCTACACCTTC. It yields the protein CASSPGKGEVGGYTF. The full variable domain, its missing parts supplied by reference TRBV7-9 and TRBJ1-2, is DTGVSQNPRHKITKRGQNVTFRCDPISEHNRLYWYRQTLGQGPEFLTYFQNEAQLEKSRLLSDRFSAERPKGSFSTLEIQRTEQGDSAMYLCASSPGKGEVGGYTFGSGTRLTVV.

The chain's CDR3 is CASSLLRGQGTNEKLFF. DNA for the CDR3: TGTGCCAGCAGCTTACTACGAGGACAGGGAACTAATGAAAAACTGTTTTTT. The J gene is TRBJ1-4, the V gene TRBV5-5; 8 bases match TRBD1. CDR3 size: 17 residues. The germline CDR1 and CDR2 sequences are SGHKS and YYEKEE (reference sequence). V shed 2 bases and J 1 base; nucleotides not matched to a gene: 7.

The chain uses TRBV2 and TRBJ1-5; 10 bases map to TRBD1. J lost 5 bases, V lost 7 bases, and 5 bases had no gene match. CDR1 SNHLY and CDR2 FYNNEI come from the germline V gene. The CDR3 consists of 14 residues. The CDR3 loop reads CASTLTGGYQPQHF. CDR3 DNA: TGTGCCAGCACCCTGACAGGGGGCTATCAGCCCCAGCATTTT.

The rearrangement links TRBV5-8 to TRBJ2-7; D possibly corresponds to TRBD2 (5 bases). V dropped 4 bases and J dropped 0 bases, with 17 bases sitting between them. From germline, CDR1 is SGHTS and CDR2 YDEGEE. The CDR3 runs to 16 residues. The CDR3 DNA reads as TGTGCCAGCAGCCCTCTTCGGACTTACAGCTCCTACGAGCAGTACTTC. It specifies CASSPLRTYSSYEQYF.

The J gene is TRBJ1-2, the V gene TRBV9, with 11 bases lining up with TRBD1. Germline CDR1 and CDR2: SGDLS and YYNGEE. The CDR3 consists of 18 residues. The V gene end was trimmed by 4 bases and the J gene end by 4 bases; junction bases not matched to a gene: 15. The CDR3 DNA reads TGTGCCAGCAGCCCGCACTCCGGGACAGGGGGATCGGGCTATGGCTACACCTTC. It is translated as CASSPHSGTGGSGYGYTF. Full variable domain (rest looked up from reference TRBV9 and TRBJ1-2): DSGVTQTPKHLITATGQRVTLRCSPRSGDLSVYWYQQSLDQGLQFLIQYYNGEERAKGNILERFSAQQFPDLHSELNLSSLELGDSALYFCASSPHSGTGGSGYGYTFGSGTRLTVV.

The rearrangement links TRBV14 to TRBJ2-1; TRBD2 matches at 9 bases. After removal of 4 bases from V and 9 bases from J, the junction contained 10 bases not matched to a gene. The V gene's germline CDR1 is SGHDN and CDR2 FVKESK. This CDR3 is 15 amino acids long. CDR3: CASSPFAGGHSEQFF. As DNA, the CDR3 is TGTGCCAGCAGCCCCTTTGCGGGAGGGCACAGTGAGCAGTTCTTC. Looking up the rest from reference TRBV14 and TRBJ2-1 gives the full variable domain: EAGVTQFPSHSVIEKGQTVTLRCDPISGHDNLYWYRRVMGKEIKFLLHFVKESKQDESGMPNNRFLAERTGGTYSTLKVQPAELEDSGVYFCASSPFAGGHSEQFFGPGTRLTVL.